The 13 T cell receptor beta chains given below trace back to one sample, sequenced in a study of T-cell reconstitution after alpha-beta-depleted transplantation in children (TCRdb year 2016). The label giving this sample's treatment or condition can be read as: allogeneic hematopoietic cell transplantation with graft depleted of TCRalphabeta T cells and CD19 B cells. Library method: PCR. Sequencing relied on an Illumina HiSeq 2500. To normalize quantification of the TCRbeta repertoire, the TCR libraries were built with molecular barcoding that relied on unique molecular identifiers. Using fastp at Q25 and MiXCR, TCRdb reprocessed the public reads and kept productive beta chains. Every entry covers one CDR3 protein and lists the most common genes and DNA from its rows. The table for this sample lists approximately 240,000 distinct CDR3 sequences; 11% of them were counted only once. 28% of the sample comes from the top ten.

Sequences were derived from PBMCs, sampled before TCRalphabeta/CD19-depleted stem cell transplant. Receptors originate from a child less than two years old with acute myeloid leukemia, due to receive a stem cell transplant.

This clonotype was counted at least ten times. The V call is TRBV6-2 or TRBV6-3, the J call TRBJ2-7, with unresolved D. Between the trimmed V and J ends, which lost 7 bases and 4 bases, there was a span of 11 bases. CDR3 length: 12 amino acids. The germline gives CDR1 MNHEY, CDR2 SVGEGT. Written as DNA, the CDR3 is TGTGCCAGCACAAGGGTCGGTTACGAGCAGTACTTC. It encodes CASTRVGYEQYF.

In regard to this clonotype: Being one base from a much bigger clone, this may be a read error. The missing conserved phenylalanine or tryptophan at the end of this CDR3 makes a read error likely. The V gene is TRBV7-6, the J gene TRBJ2-3; D remains ambiguous. The CDR3 totals 15 residues. The ends were cut back, 8 bases at V and 4 bases at J, with 19 bases in the middle. The germline V gene has CDR1 SGHVS and CDR2 FNYEAQ. The CDR3 sequence is CASGIRRRSADTQYY. The CDR3 DNA reads TGTGCCAGCGGGATTCGCCGGCGGTCAGCAGATACGCAGTATTAT.

This clonotype occurred many times. The chain combines TRBV30 with TRBJ2-7; 8 bases match TRBD2. V gave up 0 bases and J gave up 3 bases; unmatched junction bases: 7. CDR1 is GTSNPN and CDR2 is SVGIG in the germline V gene (reference sequence). This CDR3 is 15 amino acids long. The CDR3 sequence is CAWSVGSGTDYEQYF. Here the CDR3 DNA reads TGTGCCTGGAGTGTAGGTAGCGGGACTGACTACGAGCAGTACTTC.

This clonotype was observed many times. The genes are TRBV28 and TRBJ2-1, with D possibly TRBD2 on 5 matching bases. This CDR3 region has 15 residues. The ends were cut back, 1 base at V and 3 bases at J, with 10 bases in the middle. CDR1 and CDR2 from the germline V gene are MDHEN and SYDVKM. The CDR3 reads CASSLSRTYYNEQFF. Here the CDR3 DNA reads TGTGCCAGCAGTTTATCAAGGACTTACTACAATGAGCAGTTCTTC.

This clonotype was recorded at least ten times. DNA of the CDR3: TGCAGTGCTAGAGCCGTGAATCGGACAGTCCTGAATGGCTACACCTTC. The encoded protein is CSARAVNRTVLNGYTF. This chain connects TRBV20-1 to TRBJ1-2, with TRBD1 as a possible D gene (6 bases). Germline assignment: CDR1 DFQATT and CDR2 SNEGSKA (reference sequence). CDR3 length: 16 amino acids. Trimming shortened V by 1 base and J by 6 bases, and 21 bases separated the two germline ends.

This clonotype came up many times. V usage is TRBV7-2 and J usage is TRBJ2-7; no reliable D call. V gave up 4 bases and J gave up 2 bases, with 6 bases separating them. The CDR3 has 12 residues. Germline V CDR1 and CDR2: SGHTA, FQGNSA. CDR3 coding DNA: TGTGCCAGCAGCTACAACACCTACGAGCAGTACTTC. Translation: CASSYNTYEQYF.

This clonotype was seen many times. This rearrangement joins TRBV20-1 to TRBJ2-1; the match to TRBD2 covers 11 bases. This CDR3 is built from 14 residues. Germline values: CDR1 DFQATT, CDR2 SNEGSKA (reference sequence). V lost 3 bases, J lost 2 bases, and 0 bases stayed unmatched. Here the CDR3 DNA reads TGCAGTGCTAGTAGCGGGAGGGCCTACAATGAGCAGTTCTTC. Encoded protein: CSASSGRAYNEQFF.

This clonotype appeared many times. The junction departs from the called germline gene at one end, perhaps through a read error. The V gene is TRBV29-1, the J gene TRBJ2-1; 11 nucleotides align to TRBD2. In germline, CDR1 is SQVTM, CDR2 ANQGSEA. CDR3 length: 12 amino acids. The CDR3 reads CSVEDSSGRRVF. In DNA, the CDR3 is TGCAGCGTTGAAGATTCTAGCGGGAGGAGAGTCTTC.

This chain connects TRBV6-2 or TRBV6-3 to TRBJ2-2; weak D call: TRBD2 (6 bases). The CDR3 spans 15 residues. Between the trimmed V and J ends, which lost 2 bases and 3 bases, there was a span of 10 bases. Germline V gives CDR1 MNHEY, CDR2 SVGEGT. CDR3 sequence (DNA): TGTGCCAGCAGTTACCTCGGGAGCGACACCGGGGAGCTGTTTTTT. Encoded protein: CASSYLGSDTGELFF.

The sample holds many counts of this clonotype. The chain employs TRBV7-9 and TRBJ1-4; maybe TRBD1 (5 bases). CDR1 SEHNR and CDR2 FQNEAQ come from the germline V gene (reference sequence). CDR3 length: 13 amino acids. Trimming stripped 3 bases from V and 12 bases from J, with 14 bases between. The CDR3 DNA sequence: TGTGCCAGCAGCTTGGAGGGGCCCCGGCAACTGTTTTTT. It translates to CASSLEGPRQLFF.

This clonotype was observed at least ten times. CDR3 region: CATHDRDGSPLHF. In DNA, the CDR3 is TGTGCCACTCATGACAGGGATGGTTCACCCCTCCACTTT. The chain employs TRBV19 and TRBJ1-6; 7 bases are shared with TRBD1. V lost 10 bases to trimming and J lost 9 bases; unmatched junction nucleotides: 9. The germline gives CDR1 LNHDA, CDR2 SQIVND (reference sequence). This CDR3 has 13 residues.

In this sample, this clonotype turned up many times. This chain uses TRBV7-2 with TRBJ2-2; TRBD1 is a possible D gene (6 bases). The CDR3 runs 14 residues. CDR1 SGHTA and CDR2 FQGNSA come from the germline V gene. Between the trimmed V and J ends, which lost 3 bases and 7 bases, there was a span of 12 bases. The CDR3 here is CASSFSQGNGELFF. The CDR3, as DNA: TGTGCCAGCAGCTTTTCTCAGGGGAACGGGGAGCTGTTTTTT.

Notes on this clonotype: One base away lies a much larger clone, so this may be a sequencing read error. The chain uses TRBV7-9 and TRBJ1-1; no clear D gene. Germline CDR1 reads SEHNR; CDR2 reads FQNEAQ (reference sequence). The CDR3 is 12 amino acids. The DNA for the CDR3 is TGTACCAGCAGCTGGATCACAACCGGAGCTTTCTTT. Amino acid sequence: CTSSWITTGAFF.